The entry that follows covers one T cell receptor (beta chain) sequence. What this receptor recognizes is not known. No clone much larger than this one lies a single base away; base qualities are absent. The cohort was made up of 500 to 850 healthy bone marrow donors. At the time of sampling, all cohort members were nominally healthy, though unrecorded immune exposures were likely present. The donor was CMV seronegative and was included in the group of under 450 seronegative cohort members. A peripheral blood sample was provided by each donor, and peripheral blood mononuclear cells were used for TCR beta sequencing. The Qiagen DNeasy Blood Extraction Kit was used to extract genomic DNA from the blood cell samples. The data belong to a study of cytomegalovirus exposure and HLA in healthy donors (dated by TCRdb to the late 2010s). General notes on the study: According to an earlier analysis of a few hundred of the donors, 150 million to 200 million T cells yielded 117 million unique TCR beta sequences and about 300 Gb of sequence data. An early release covering 550 to 650 HLA-typed donors comprised 300 to 350 gigabases of sequencing data and around 86 million unique TCR sequences. Among the roughly 400 genotyped donors, 75% to 90% belonged to the genetic ancestry cluster associated with self-reported Caucasian donors. The study was designed to test whether signatures of past pathogen exposure could be identified by cataloging public T cell receptors. The study profiled the T cell repertoires of under 850 subjects by immunosequencing and related them to cytomegalovirus serostatus. A separate validation cohort of 100 to 150 different subjects was used in addition to the 666-subject first cohort. High-throughput TCR immunosequencing, statistical association of individual TCRs with disease status, and machine learning were combined to predict cytomegalovirus infection status. In a later analysis, previously published TCR beta repertoires from 666 donors were re-analyzed and high-resolution HLA genotyping was added so that TCR occurrence patterns could be studied. Rather than using new phenotypic data, the later analysis identified candidate immune exposures from TCR beta sequences and from how often those sequences occurred across donors. In an earlier analysis of roughly 540 of the donors, high-throughput TCR beta sequencing was used to judge whether each TCR beta V gene segment behaved as functional or pseudogenic. Donor age, sex, ethnicity and CMV serostatus were compiled alongside the repertoire data. A later genetic analysis took genome-wide SNP genotypes for about 55% of the 666 donors and used that subset as a discovery cohort. All discovery cohort repertoires had been generated on a single sequencing platform. Both class I and class II loci were covered by HLA typing, at four-digit resolution. Typing coverage differed by locus: A, B, C, DRB1 and DQB1 were typed in roughly 620-630 donors, DQA1 in 500 to 550, DPA1 in over 600, and DPB1 in 450 to 480. Several DR-DQ haplotypes were handled as single units for association and clustering, since linkage in the cohort was strong. Across roughly 420 genotyped donors of the cohort, an average of roughly 250,000 unique TCR beta nucleotide sequences per donor were sequenced, and about a sixth of those sequences were non-productive. The research as a whole found: According to a later analysis, most CMV-associated TCR beta chains appeared to be HLA-restricted, and the HLA associations seemed to be driven largely by CMV exposure. A total of 150 to 200 TCR beta chains were listed by the study as associated with cytomegalovirus. When HLA alleles, especially DR and DQ, strongly co-occurred, TCR associations were difficult to assign to individual alleles. CMV serostatus was the only immune exposure information available for the cohort. The authors suggested that the approach could potentially be extended to other disease states and immunological phenotypes. In a later genetic analysis, a missense DCLRE1C variant was associated with V-gene and J-gene trimming of TCR beta chains, and the association was replicated in an independent cohort. In an earlier analysis of approximately 590 of the donors, most TCR beta V segments appeared in productive rearrangements about 90% or about 30% of the time, broadly matching IMGT annotations. The cohort was sequenced for TCR beta chains only, and without alpha or paired-chain data the features that could be detected were limited. About 15 rarely observed V segments, including chromosome 9 orphons, were excluded from the earlier analysis of several hundred of the donors because counts were too low. The classifier was reported to diagnose cytomegalovirus status with high specificity and sensitivity in both the original and validation cohorts. A further reported finding was that TCR beta sequences accurately predicted the HLA-A and HLA-B alleles for most subjects in the first cohort. Correlated functional status among segregating V segments might reflect linkage disequilibrium, but an unknown experimental factor could not be ruled out. A later analysis reported that several top co-occurrence clusters appeared linked to parvovirus B19, influenza, CMV and Epstein-Barr virus. HLA typing was unavailable for some donors at each locus, so association tests used only the typed subset. According to a later genetic analysis, donors in an Asian-associated ancestry cluster had fewer N-insertions in productive TCRs than the roughly 670-donor mean. In a later analysis, the rate of TCR association differed among HLA loci, with DRB1 alleles having the most associated TCRs and HLA-C alleles having the fewest. Specific HLA alleles were associated with 15,000 to 20,000 TCR beta sequences at a false discovery rate of 0.05 in a later analysis. Presence/absence analyses assumed roughly uniform sequencing depth across donors, an assumption that may not hold. Some IMGT-functional V segments, including TRBV6-2 and TRBV6-3, could not be told apart with the 87-base-pair reads, so those segments were excluded. In vitro tests confirmed that a few of the cytomegalovirus-associated TCR beta chains recognize cytomegalovirus antigens. Most TCR sequences were seen in very few donors, while some public TCRs were found in many individuals. In a later analysis, HLA-associated TCR beta chains were found to be more clonally expanded and to have lower generation probabilities than equally common non-associated chains. A cluster of highly shared sequence variants was judged likely to represent a technical artifact of the sequencing pipeline.

To prepare the library, the immunoSEQ multiplex PCR assay was applied. A mixture of 60 forward primers for TCR Vbeta segments and 13 reverse primers for TCR Jbeta segments was used in the multiplex PCR. The CDR3 region of rearranged TCR beta genes was amplified from genomic DNA by a multiplex PCR assay. The Illumina HiSeq System was used to sequence the amplified TCR beta libraries as 87-base-pair reads. Processing in the source paper ran as follows. A later analysis tallied 75 million to 85 million unique TCR beta chains across the roughly 610 repertoires, and approximately 9.9 million of those chains were shared by two or more donors. Raw reads were error-corrected and collapsed into unique sequences with a nearest-neighbor algorithm that merged closely related sequences to remove PCR and sequencing errors. V, D and J gene segments were assigned by aligning CDR3 sequences to IMGT reference sequences. For a sequence to be retained, a match of at least six nucleotides was required to both a V gene segment and a J gene segment. A rearrangement counted as productive if the CDR3 had no stop codons and remained in frame with V and J, and every other rearrangement counted as non-productive. CDR3 was defined by IMGT convention, running from the second conserved V-encoded cysteine to the conserved J-encoded phenylalanine. Sequences without an unambiguous match to a single V gene segment were excluded from the earlier analysis of about 600 of the donors. An earlier analysis of a few hundred of the donors classified V segments as functional when productive rearrangements were above 56.7% and as segregating when the standard deviation between donors was above 5%. To diagnose cytomegalovirus status from the catalog of TCR beta chain sequences, a statistical classification framework was built. V and J gene assignment, in a later analysis, came from comparing TCR nucleotide sequences with IMGT/GENE-DB human TR gene sequences. In a later analysis, CDR3 sequences and most-parsimonious VDJ recombination scenarios were assigned using the TCRdist pipeline. In a later analysis, each TCR beta chain was defined by its CDR3 amino acid sequence together with its V-gene family, and reads without a unique V-gene family were excluded. To address suspected cross-contamination and a sequencing artifact, a later analysis removed 550 to 750 highly shared, low-generation-probability nucleotide sequences. In a later analysis, a clonal expansion index for each public chain was calculated from normalized within-repertoire ranks of inferred template counts. In a later analysis, generation probabilities were computed with a VDJ recombination model fitted to out-of-frame rearrangements, and the resulting probabilities were checked against IGoR. A later analysis scored TCR-TCR, TCR-HLA and TCR-CMV co-occurrence with hypergeometric tests, applying a repertoire-size bias correction to TCR pairs. False discovery rates were estimated in a later analysis by permuting HLA or CMV assignments 20 times. In a later analysis, co-occurring TCRs were grouped using DBSCAN, and TCRdist sequence similarity was added for clustering within HLA-allele-positive subsets. For co-occurrence clustering, repertoires with fewer than 30,000 or more than 120,000 public chains were excluded, along with five or six repertoires with anomalous nucleotide sharing. The table comes from immuneACCESS by way of TCRdb, which keeps in-frame sequences with V and J called. Part of the clones is missing from these tables; in studies checked, under half for an unresolved V gene and the rest for unknown reasons. The V and J calls and clone size are taken from that table; D and trimming were inferred from the DNA. In all, the sample holds 120,000 or so clones, and 75% to 85% of those were seen once. The top ten clonotypes cover about 2% of the sample.

Inclusive of the bounding cysteine and phenylalanine, the CDR3 is 16 residues long. CDR3 DNA is the only sequence kept; it has 48 bases, read in frame from the first base. At the junction V is shortened by 4 bases and J by 0 bases, with 13 bases in between. Taken from the germline V gene, the CDR1 and CDR2 loops are MDHEN and SYDVKM. This clonotype originated in a man younger than 35 in good health and CMV-seronegative. Material for sequencing was PBMCs. The rearrangement joined TRBV28 to TRBJ2-1; a tentative D match to TRBD1 spans 5 bases. The CDR3 protein sequence reads: CASSSGFSSSYNEQFF. The sequenced DNA: TGTGCCAGCAGTTCAGGGTTTTCGAGCTCCTACAATGAGCAGTTCTTC.